This T cell receptor beta chain comes out of a study of regulatory T cells in long-lasting Graves disease. Assembly of TCR beta libraries relied on iRepertoire HTBI primers together with Arm-PCR of CDR3 regions. TCRdb ran MiXCR on the multiplex PCR reads and lists one entry per CDR3 protein. Of around 460,000 distinct CDR3 sequences listed, approximately 15% are singletons. Stated time point: newly diagnosed GD, antithyroid drugs for less than 3 months. RNA from PBMCs was the source of the TCR library. The data also belong to a second study, concerning T cells in Graves' hyperthyroidism and ophthalmopathy. That source notes: Based on clinical symptoms, serum thyroxine and TRAb, thyroid ultrasound and orbital computed tomography, diagnoses were reached.

Sequenced material: peripheral blood mononuclear cells (PBMCs), taken at new diagnosis, from a patient treated with antithyroid drugs. The clonotype was recovered from a woman aged 50 to 60 with Graves disease.

DNA for the CDR3: TGCAGCGCCGAACCGGGACTAGCGGGATCGTCCTACGAGCAGTACTTC. The encoded protein is CSAEPGLAGSSYEQYF. The chain uses TRBV29-1 and TRBJ2-7; TRBD2 agrees at 13 bases. Germline V lookup: CDR1 SQVTM, CDR2 ANQGSEA. J lost 1 base, V lost 7 bases, and 10 bases had no gene match. The length of the CDR3 is 16 residues.